The 30 T cell receptor beta chains below all came from one sample that was sequenced in a study of T-cell reconstitution after alpha-beta-depleted transplantation in children. Preparation of the TCRbeta library involved a method that used unique molecular identifiers. TCRdb fed the PCR reads into MiXCR, producing one record per CDR3 protein. The data show around 500,000 distinct CDR3 sequences, around 13% seen once. Sequenced here: PBMCs from the stem cell graft donor, sampled from the stem cell graft. Every receptor here comes from a human donor who donated a stem cell graft to a child with combined immunodeficiency.

In this sample, this clonotype turned up a few times. This rearrangement joins TRBV5-6 to TRBJ1-5, with unresolved D. This CDR3 region has 14 residues. Between the trimmed V and J ends, which lost 1 base and 7 bases, there was a span of 12 bases. CDR1 is SGHDT, CDR2 YYEEEE, per germline. Here the CDR3 DNA reads TGTGCCAGCAGCTTGCTGGGAGGCGAGCAGCCCCAGCATTTT. Translated, it gives CASSLLGGEQPQHF. The full variable domain, completed using reference TRBV5-6 and TRBJ1-5, is DAGVTQSPTHLIKTRGQQVTLRCSPKSGHDTVSWYQQALGQGPQFIFQYYEEEERQRGNFPDRFSGHQFPNYSSELNVNALLLGDSALYLCASSLLGGEQPQHFGDGTRLSIL.

This clonotype was observed a few times. DNA of the CDR3: TGCGCCAGCAGCCAAAACCCAGACAGGGGGCCCCCGTTCTACAATGAGCAGTTCTTC. Amino acid sequence: CASSQNPDRGPPFYNEQFF. J is TRBJ2-1 and V is TRBV4-3; 10 bases are a match to TRBD1. V trimming: 2 bases; J trimming: 3 bases; junction bases outside the gene matches: 13. This CDR3 spans 19 amino acids. From germline, CDR1 is LGHNA and CDR2 YSLEER.

This clonotype was recorded many times. This chain uses TRBV7-9 with TRBJ2-7, with a weak D call TRBD2 (7 bases). Trimming took off 5 bases at V and 1 base at J, with 15 bases between the two ends. The germline V gene has CDR1 SEHNR and CDR2 FQNEAQ (reference sequence). The CDR3 is made up of 15 amino acids. The CDR3 loop reads CASSSGTPPSYEQYF. CDR3 nucleotides: TGTGCCAGCAGCAGCGGGACACCGCCTTCCTACGAGCAGTACTTC.

This clonotype has at least ten counts. The chain couples TRBV29-1 to TRBJ2-1; 11 bases match TRBD2. The CDR3 is 15 residues long. Per germline, CDR1 SQVTM and CDR2 ANQGSEA. Unmatched junction bases numbered 6, after V lost 5 bases and J lost 3 bases. The DNA of the CDR3 is TGCAGCGTTTACCGTAGCGGGGGGGTCTACAATGAGCAGTTCTTC. Protein: CSVYRSGGVYNEQFF.

This clonotype occurred once. This chain uses TRBV9 with TRBJ2-3, with 7 bases fitting TRBD2. The trim removed 0 bases at V and 3 bases at J, leaving 10 bases unmatched. The CDR3 is 17 amino acids. The germline CDR1 and CDR2 sequences are SGDLS and YYNGEE. CDR3 coding DNA: TGTGCCAGCAGCGTAGGGGGGGGATCCAGCCAGACAGATACGCAGTATTTT. Protein: CASSVGGGSSQTDTQYF.

This clonotype has just a few counts. The rearrangement uses TRBV27 and TRBJ2-1, with unresolved D. Germline V gives CDR1 MNHEY, CDR2 SMNVEV (reference sequence). The CDR3 contains 13 residues. Trimming removed 0 bases from V and 7 bases from J, with 7 bases in between. CDR3 amino acids: CASSLSQVNEQFF. The CDR3 DNA reads as TGTGCCAGCAGTTTATCCCAGGTTAATGAGCAGTTCTTC.

This clonotype was found a few times. The chain carries TRBV5-1 and TRBJ2-2; D might be TRBD1 (6 bases). This CDR3 spans 14 amino acids. Germline V lookup: CDR1 SGHRS, CDR2 YFSETQ. V gave up 3 bases and J gave up 0 bases, with 6 bases separating them. CDR3 loop: CASSWGPNTGELFF. In DNA form, the CDR3 reads TGCGCCAGCAGCTGGGGGCCGAACACCGGGGAGCTGTTTTTT. Full variable domain (rest looked up from reference TRBV5-1 and TRBJ2-2): KAGVTQTPRYLIKTRGQQVTLSCSPISGHRSVSWYQQTPGQGLQFLFEYFSETQRNKGNFPGRFSGRQFSNSRSEMNVSTLELGDSALYLCASSWGPNTGELFFGEGSRLTVL.

This chain uses TRBV25-1 with TRBJ2-7; maybe TRBD2 (7 bases). The CDR3 covers 15 residues. CDR1 is MGHDK, CDR2 SYGVNS, per germline. V was trimmed by 2 bases and J by 1 base, leaving 12 bases between them. CDR3 nucleotides: TGTGCCAGCAGTGAACAAGGGGGGGGATCCTACGAGCAGTACTTC. Translating it yields CASSEQGGGSYEQYF.

CDR3: CASSLGLAGITDTQYF. As DNA, the CDR3 is TGCGCCAGCAGCCTTGGACTAGCGGGGATCACAGATACGCAGTATTTT. The chain couples TRBV4-3 to TRBJ2-3; 12 nucleotides line up with TRBD2. Germline V gene sequence: CDR1 LGHNA, CDR2 YSLEER. This CDR3 is 16 amino acids long. With 4 bases clipped from V and 2 bases from J, the junction kept 4 bases outside the gene matches.

This chain links TRBV7-3 with TRBJ2-1; 9 bases are shared with TRBD2. The CDR3 has 16 amino acids. Germline V lookup: CDR1 SGHTA, CDR2 FQGTGA. V dropped 5 bases and J dropped 8; count of bases not matched to a gene: 13. The CDR3 DNA follows: TGTGCCAGCAGCCCAAACGGCGGGGGGGCTCGGGATGAGCAGTTCTTC. This encodes CASSPNGGGARDEQFF.

There are a few counts of this clonotype. The rearrangement links TRBV11-1 to TRBJ2-1; 8 bases line up with TRBD1. The germline gives CDR1 SGHAT, CDR2 FQDESV (reference sequence). Germline trimming cut 6 bases from V and 1 base from J; bases unmatched to any gene: 20. The CDR3 consists of 20 residues. CDR3 nucleotides: TGTGCCAGCAGTTTTAAGATGATAGGGTCCCAGGGGGCATCCTACAATGAGCAGTTCTTC. As protein: CASSFKMIGSQGASYNEQFF.

This clonotype has only a few counts. The CDR3 protein is CAISDRDRGYSPLHF. CDR3 nucleotides: TGTGCCATCAGTGACCGGGACAGGGGGTACTCACCCCTCCACTTT. The chain has TRBV10-3 and TRBJ1-6; 11 nucleotides agree with TRBD1. The CDR3 spans 15 residues. The ends lost 3 bases at V and 10 bases at J; junction bases unmatched: 5. CDR1 is ENHRY, CDR2 SYGVKD, per germline.

The sample holds a few counts of this clonotype. The chain is built from TRBV10-3 and TRBJ2-1, with TRBD1 matching 8 bases. Germline CDR1 ENHRY, CDR2 SYGVKD. V shed 5 bases and J 6 bases; nucleotides not matched to a gene: 0. The CDR3 loop spans 12 amino acids. The CDR3 is CAISQGANEQFF. CDR3 coding DNA: TGTGCCATCAGTCAGGGGGCCAATGAGCAGTTCTTC.

The chain has TRBV5-5 and TRBJ2-1, with D perhaps TRBD1 (6 bases). The CDR3 spans 15 residues. Germline V gives CDR1 SGHKS, CDR2 YYEKEE (reference sequence). The V gene lost 4 bases and the J gene lost 4 bases, with 15 bases spanning the gap. This CDR3 is CASSSSGTIYNEQFF. CDR3 sequence (DNA): TGTGCCAGCAGCAGTTCCGGGACAATATACAATGAGCAGTTCTTC.

The chain is built from TRBV20-1 and TRBJ2-1; 7 bases agree with TRBD2. This CDR3 is built from 15 residues. The germline CDR1 and CDR2 sequences are DFQATT and SNEGSKA (reference sequence). Germline trimming cut 3 bases from V and 9 bases from J; bases unmatched to any gene: 14. CDR3 sequence: CSARTWGGVGGEQFF. CDR3 DNA: TGCAGTGCTAGGACGTGGGGGGGAGTAGGTGGTGAGCAGTTCTTC.

This clonotype was seen a handful of times. The rearrangement links TRBV5-1 to TRBJ2-4; D unclear. This CDR3 region has 13 residues. The germline V gene encodes CDR1 SGHRS and CDR2 YFSETQ. Trimming pared 0 bases from V and 5 bases from J, leaving 6 bases between. CDR3 in amino acids: CASSLGQENIQYF. For the CDR3, the DNA is TGCGCCAGCAGCTTGGGGCAAGAAAACATTCAGTACTTC.

This chain links TRBV18 with TRBJ1-1; weak D call: TRBD1 (6 bases). V lost 1 base and J lost 7, with 13 bases in between. This CDR3 spans 14 amino acids. Germline values: CDR1 KGHSH, CDR2 LQKENI. CDR3 residues: CASSPRGQPYEAFF. The DNA of the CDR3 is TGTGCCAGCTCACCACGAGGACAGCCGTATGAAGCTTTCTTT.

The chain uses TRBV28 and TRBJ2-1, with 7 bases lining up with TRBD2. This CDR3 is 14 amino acids long. V lost 2 bases, J lost 7 bases, and 5 bases stayed unmatched. Looked up from germline, CDR1 is MDHEN and CDR2 is SYDVKM. CDR3 sequence reads: CASSLGGVRNEQFF. The CDR3 DNA reads TGTGCCAGCAGTTTAGGGGGGGTAAGGAATGAGCAGTTCTTC. Using reference TRBV28 and TRBJ2-1 for the parts outside the CDR3, the full variable domain is DVKVTQSSRYLVKRTGEKVFLECVQDMDHENMFWYRQDPGLGLRLIYFSYDVKMKEKGDIPEGYSVSREKKERFSLILESASTNQTSMYLCASSLGGVRNEQFFGPGTRLTVL.

The V gene is TRBV28, the J gene TRBJ2-3, with TRBD2 identical over 8 bases. The ends lost 6 bases at V and 4 bases at J; junction bases unmatched: 9. The CDR3 length is 15 residues. In germline, CDR1 is MDHEN, CDR2 SYDVKM. The CDR3 spells CASSNPGGRPDTQYF. CDR3 bases: TGTGCCAGCAGCAACCCGGGGGGGCGTCCAGATACGCAGTATTTT.

The gene calls are TRBV2 and TRBJ2-7; no reliable D call. The CDR3 consists of 14 residues. V was clipped by 7 bases and J by 0 bases, with 13 bases between them. The germline CDR1 and CDR2 sequences are SNHLY and FYNNEI. CDR3 protein: CASTRNRNSYEQYF. The CDR3 bases are TGTGCCAGCACTCGTAACAGAAACTCCTACGAGCAGTACTTC. The full variable domain, with the rest looked up from reference TRBV2 and TRBJ2-7, is EPEVTQTPSHQVTQMGQEVILRCVPISNHLYFYWYRQILGQKVEFLVSFYNNEISEKSEIFDDQFSVERPDGSNFTLKIRSTKLEDSAMYFCASTRNRNSYEQYFGPGTRLTVT.

The chain is built from TRBV9 and TRBJ1-1; no clear D. This CDR3 spans 14 amino acids. Germline V gene lookup returns CDR1 SGDLS and CDR2 YYNGEE. The V and J ends lost 3 bases and 1 base respectively, with 10 bases between them. CDR3 sequence (DNA): TGTGCCAGCAGCGCTAGCGGCGGGAACACTGAAGCTTTCTTT. Protein: CASSASGGNTEAFF.

This clonotype has a handful of counts. DNA for the CDR3: TGTGCCAGCAGCCACGGGGATATCTATAATTCACCCCTCCACTTT. Protein product: CASSHGDIYNSPLHF. The rearrangement links TRBV16 to TRBJ1-6, with D unclear. The CDR3 is 15 residues long. Looked up from germline, CDR1 is KGHSY and CDR2 is FQNENV. The ends were cut back, 3 bases at V and 3 bases at J, with 9 bases in the middle.

The CDR3 region is CASSQDGFTSTDTQYF. CDR3 DNA sequence: TGTGCCAGCAGCCAAGATGGTTTTACTAGTACAGATACGCAGTATTTT. The chain has TRBV3-1 and TRBJ2-3; D is perhaps TRBD2 (5 bases). V lost 0 bases, J lost 3 bases, and 13 bases lay in between. Germline V lookup: CDR1 LGHDT, CDR2 YNNKEL (reference sequence). CDR3 size: 16 residues.

This clonotype was recorded at least ten times. This chain connects TRBV28 to TRBJ1-1, with 7 bases identical to TRBD1. After removal of 3 bases from V and 1 base from J, the junction contained 2 bases not matched to a gene. The CDR3 length is 14 residues. Looked up from germline, CDR1 is MDHEN and CDR2 is SYDVKM. The CDR3 DNA reads TGTGCCAGCAGTTTCGGGGACAGGAACACTGAAGCTTTCTTT. This encodes CASSFGDRNTEAFF.

The chain joins TRBV7-9 to TRBJ2-2, with D possibly TRBD1 on 5 matching bases. The CDR3 has 15 residues. Germline CDR1 SEHNR, CDR2 FQNEAQ (reference sequence). The V gene lost 4 bases and the J gene lost 1 base, with 10 bases spanning the gap. CDR3 region: CASSSPQGNTGELFF. In nucleotides, the CDR3 is TGTGCCAGCAGCTCGCCTCAGGGGAACACCGGGGAGCTGTTTTTT.

This clonotype was recorded many times. The V and J genes are TRBV2 and TRBJ2-3; D is possibly TRBD1 or TRBD2 (5 bases each). This CDR3 region has 13 residues. Germline V gene data show CDR1 as SNHLY and CDR2 as FYNNEI. Trimming took off 6 bases at V and 7 bases at J, with 14 bases between the two ends. The DNA for the CDR3 is TGTGCCAGCAGGGAGAATGGGGGAAATACGCAGTATTTT. This encodes CASRENGGNTQYF.

This clonotype has only a few counts. The CDR3 nucleotides read TGTGCCAGCAGTCCCTCTACAGGGTGGGGCAATCAGCCCCAGCATTTT. Translation gives CASSPSTGWGNQPQHF. The gene calls are TRBV28 and TRBJ1-5, with D perhaps matching TRBD1 (6 bases). The CDR3 sequence is 16 residues long. V dropped 5 bases and J dropped 2 bases, with 16 bases sitting between them. CDR1 and CDR2 (germline): MDHEN, SYDVKM.

In this sample, this clonotype turned up many times. The V call is TRBV4-3, the J call TRBJ1-4; D is uncertain. The CDR3 is 15 residues long. Trimming shortened V by 0 bases and J by 5 bases, and 10 bases separated the two germline ends. Germline V gives CDR1 LGHNA, CDR2 YSLEER. CDR3 in DNA: TGCGCCAGCAGCCAAGACGGTCTGGTGAATGAAAAACTGTTTTTT. Its protein product is CASSQDGLVNEKLFF.

This clonotype was counted many times. The chain recombines TRBV5-1 with TRBJ1-1; D is unresolved. The V end was cut by 5 bases, the J end by 4 bases, with 15 bases between. The CDR3 extends over 14 amino acids. Germline V CDR1 and CDR2: SGHRS, YFSETQ. CDR3 coding DNA: TGCGCCAGCAGTCGCTCTACCGCTCTCACTGAAGCTTTCTTT. Protein sequence: CASSRSTALTEAFF.

This clonotype was recorded at least ten times. The chain is built from TRBV6-2 or TRBV6-3 and TRBJ2-1, with 12 bases that match TRBD2. The CDR3 is made up of 14 amino acids. CDR1 is MNHEY and CDR2 is SVGEGT in the germline V gene. Trimming took 7 bases from V and 8 from J; bases not matched to a gene: 6. The CDR3: CASTLAGGPYEQFF. CDR3 DNA: TGTGCCAGCACCCTAGCGGGGGGGCCCTATGAGCAGTTCTTC.